This T cell receptor (beta chain) was captured by sequencing in a study of CD4 T cells in relation to SARS-CoV-2 and coronaviruses. At the level of the study: Controls used an HIV-1 Nef peptide pool or no peptide. Study observations and caveats: In roughly 65% of donors, memory CD4+ clonotypes crossrecognized SARS-CoV-2 and at least one common cold coronavirus spike.

Measured with immunoSEQ multiplex PCR; TCRdb has only the in-frame clones, and not every one. The sample contains roughly 12,000 clones, more than 75% of which appear only once. CD4+ T cells from unexposed donors were obtained before the COVID-19 pandemic (2011-2018). Isolation of CD4+ T cells took place after less than 11 days in culture. As cell numbers allowed, unexposed-donor CD4+ T cells faced SARS-CoV-2 S/N and four cold-coronavirus spikes. Comment on this clone: Its antigen remains unknown.

Losses at the gene ends were 2 bases for V and 3 bases for J; bases not matched to a gene: 4. The CDR3 length is 14 residues. Per germline, CDR1 SGHRS and CDR2 YFSETQ. V and J are TRBV5-1 and TRBJ1-1, with 7 bases that match TRBD1. Sequenced sample: CD4+ T cells from PBMCs, cultured in vitro. The source of this sequence is a human donor in good health. The CDR3 nucleotides read TGCGCCAGCAGCTTTGGTCAGGGGGACACTGAAGCTTTCTTT. Its protein is CASSFGQGDTEAFF.